Below, 14 T cell receptor beta chains from the same sample are listed, as sequenced in a study of CD8+ T cells in alopecia areata. This sample's treatment: oral pan-JAK inhibitor, 5-10 mg twice daily. cDNA serving as the sequencing template came from extracted, reverse transcribed RNA. The data were produced by immunoSEQ multiplex PCR, yet TCRdb's version contains in-frame clones alone and is incomplete. The sample shows around 190,000 clones, under 80% of them seen only once. The source material was CD4+ T cells sorted from blood, sampled at roughly week 49, from a patient treated with tofacitinib. Receptors were obtained from a human donor with alopecia areata.

The genes are TRBV19 and TRBJ2-3; tentatively, D is TRBD1 (5 bases). This CDR3 comprises 13 residues. Between the trimmed V and J ends, which lost 3 bases and 3 bases, there was a span of 7 bases. The V gene's germline CDR1 is LNHDA and CDR2 SQIVND (reference sequence). The CDR3 nucleotides are TGTGCCAGTAGTATGGGGCAGACAGATACGCAGTATTTT. Protein: CASSMGQTDTQYF.

This sequence joins TRBV5-6 and TRBJ2-5; TRBD1 matches 8 bases. CDR3 size: 15 residues. CDR1 is SGHDT and CDR2 is YYEEEE in the germline V gene. V dropped 0 bases and J dropped 5; count of bases not matched to a gene: 6. This CDR3 reads CASSLATGVGETQYF. The CDR3 coding sequence is TGTGCCAGCAGCTTGGCGACAGGGGTAGGGGAGACCCAGTACTTC.

This rearrangement joins TRBV30 to TRBJ2-1, with 8 bases that match TRBD2. Germline V CDR1 and CDR2: GTSNPN, SVGIG (reference sequence). The ends lost 2 bases at V and 6 bases at J; junction bases unmatched: 9. The CDR3 extends over 15 amino acids. The CDR3 sequence is CAWSPSPGGSNEQFF. The CDR3 nucleotides read TGTGCCTGGAGTCCCTCCCCGGGGGGGAGCAATGAGCAGTTCTTC.

This clone was counted ten times or more. V and J are TRBV2 and TRBJ2-4, with a possible D match to TRBD1 (6 bases). Germline V lookup: CDR1 SNHLY, CDR2 FYNNEI. V gave up 3 bases and J gave up 10 bases, with 16 bases separating them. CDR3 length equals 14 residues. CDR3 nucleotides: TGTGCCAGCAGTGAGATAACAGGGCCCTCGATTCAGTACTTC. Its translation is CASSEITGPSIQYF.

This clone was seen a handful of times. This chain links TRBV6-1 with TRBJ1-5; D remains ambiguous. Germline CDR1 is MNHNS and CDR2 is SASEGT. V lost 8 bases, J lost 4 bases, and 9 bases lay in between. The CDR3 extends over 12 amino acids. The CDR3 DNA reads TGTGCCAGCTCCTTGGGAAATCAGCCCCAGCATTTT. Encoded protein: CASSLGNQPQHF.

As DNA, the CDR3 is TGTGCCAGCAGCGTAGGTGCAATCGGAGGGGAGCAGTACTTC. Its protein is CASSVGAIGGEQYF. The V and J genes are TRBV9 and TRBJ2-7, with a possible D match to TRBD2 (6 bases). Germline assignment: CDR1 SGDLS and CDR2 YYNGEE. The CDR3 contains 14 residues. Between the trimmed V and J ends, which lost 0 bases and 7 bases, there was a span of 14 bases.

The chain is built from TRBV30 and TRBJ1-1; no clear D gene. The CDR3 covers 12 residues. Germline values: CDR1 GTSNPN, CDR2 SVGIG (reference sequence). The V end lost 7 bases, the J end lost 0 bases, and 9 bases lay between the germline ends. In DNA form, the CDR3 reads TGTGCCTCCGGACGGATGAACACTGAAGCTTTCTTT. This translates into CASGRMNTEAFF.

The chain couples TRBV29-1 to TRBJ1-2; D not certain. Trimming left V 5 bases short and J 0 bases short, with 13 bases between. The CDR3 covers 14 residues. Germline loops: CDR1 SQVTM, CDR2 ANQGSEA. CDR3: CSVYSASTNYGYTF. The CDR3 DNA reads as TGCAGCGTTTACTCGGCCTCAACTAACTATGGCTACACCTTC.

The V and J genes are TRBV7-2 and TRBJ2-7, with D unresolved. V lost 1 base to trimming and J lost 0 bases, with 10 bases between them. Germline loops: CDR1 SGHTA, CDR2 FQGNSA. There are 15 residues in the CDR3. CDR3 region: CASSLGPSLSYEQYF. The CDR3 bases are TGTGCCAGCAGCTTAGGACCTTCCCTCTCCTACGAGCAGTACTTC.

The chain is built from TRBV5-1 and TRBJ2-6; no reliable D call. The CDR3 length is 14 residues. Germline V gene lookup returns CDR1 SGHRS and CDR2 YFSETQ. The V end lost 3 bases, the J end lost 2 bases, and 6 bases lay between the germline ends. In DNA, the CDR3 is TGCGCCAGCAGCTCCGGACCTGGGGCCAACGTCCTGACTTTC. Translating gives CASSSGPGANVLTF.

The chain combines TRBV19 with TRBJ1-4; D uncertain. This CDR3 comprises 11 residues. Germline-derived CDR1 and CDR2 are LNHDA and SQIVND (reference sequence). Trimming left V 10 bases short and J 4 bases short, with 7 bases between. The CDR3 loop is CATTDNEKLFF. CDR3 nucleotides: TGTGCCACCACAGATAATGAAAAACTGTTTTTT.

The V and J genes are TRBV4-3 and TRBJ1-2, with TRBD1 matching 7 bases. CDR3 length equals 13 residues. Germline trimming cut 2 bases from V and 8 bases from J; bases unmatched to any gene: 5. Germline CDR1 reads LGHNA; CDR2 reads YSLEER. The CDR3 spells CASSQRTGDGYTF. For the CDR3, the DNA is TGCGCCAGCAGCCAACGTACAGGGGACGGCTACACCTTC.

V and J are TRBV5-5 and TRBJ2-7, with TRBD1 matching over 10 bases. The J segment lost 2 bases and the V segment lost 6 bases, leaving 5 bases of the junction unmatched. The germline CDR1 and CDR2 sequences are SGHKS and YYEKEE (reference sequence). The CDR3 has 14 residues. CDR3 coding DNA: TGTGCCAGCACCTCCGGGACAGGGGCCTACGAGCAGTACTTC. It yields the protein CASTSGTGAYEQYF.

CDR3 nucleotides: TGTGCCAGTAGTATAGTCCCCGCCCCTCTACTAGCGGGGTCCTCCAATTACAATGAGCAGTTCTTC. Residues: CASSIVPAPLLAGSSNYNEQFF. The chain has TRBV19 and TRBJ2-1; 10 bases are shared with TRBD2. This CDR3 has 22 amino acids. Germline assignment: CDR1 LNHDA and CDR2 SQIVND (reference sequence). J lost 4 bases, V lost 1 base, and 22 bases had no gene match.